Reported below is one T cell receptor beta chain. Antigen: not known. This specimen belongs to a study of cytomegalovirus exposure and HLA in healthy donors. Samples came from healthy bone marrow donors. Overall study findings and caveats: According to reports, the classifier identified cytomegalovirus status with high specificity and sensitivity.

Germline lookup yields CDR1 SGHRS and CDR2 YFSETQ. This CDR3 spans 15 amino acids. Trimming removed 4 bases at V and 8 bases at J, with 21 bases between. Amplification used 60 Vbeta primers and 13 Jbeta primers. Only in-frame clones appear in the TCRdb table, and some are missing; sequencing was by immunoSEQ multiplex PCR. The data hold around 140,000 clones, with 77% observed a single time. Sequenced material: PBMCs. The origin of this receptor is a woman in her sixties in good health and CMV-seronegative. The V and J genes are TRBV5-1 and TRBJ1-2, with a possible D match to TRBD1 (6 bases). The CDR3 DNA reads TGCGCCAGCAGCGGTCAGGGGTCCCCGAGAGCGGGCTACACCTTC. This encodes CASSGQGSPRAGYTF. The complete variable domain, with remaining parts taken from reference TRBV5-1 and TRBJ1-2, reads KAGVTQTPRYLIKTRGQQVTLSCSPISGHRSVSWYQQTPGQGLQFLFEYFSETQRNKGNFPGRFSGRQFSNSRSEMNVSTLELGDSALYLCASSGQGSPRAGYTFGSGTRLTVV.